This TCR beta chain was sequenced during a study of blood T cell repertoires in COVID-19. TCRdb's table, derived via immunoSEQ multiplex PCR, lists solely in-frame clones and lacks some. The table lists tens of thousands of clones, around four fifths of them singletons. J gave up 5 bases and V 4 bases, and 9 bases lay outside the gene matches. CDR3 length: 15 residues. CDR1 is MDHEN, CDR2 SYDVKM, per germline. The sequence derives from a human donor in a cohort sampled during active COVID-19. Material: peripheral blood. The chain carries TRBV28 and TRBJ2-7; 9 bases are a match to TRBD1. CDR3 in DNA: TGTGCCAGCAGTTCCTCCGGGACAGGGAGGCACGAGCAGTACTTC. This encodes CASSSSGTGRHEQYF.